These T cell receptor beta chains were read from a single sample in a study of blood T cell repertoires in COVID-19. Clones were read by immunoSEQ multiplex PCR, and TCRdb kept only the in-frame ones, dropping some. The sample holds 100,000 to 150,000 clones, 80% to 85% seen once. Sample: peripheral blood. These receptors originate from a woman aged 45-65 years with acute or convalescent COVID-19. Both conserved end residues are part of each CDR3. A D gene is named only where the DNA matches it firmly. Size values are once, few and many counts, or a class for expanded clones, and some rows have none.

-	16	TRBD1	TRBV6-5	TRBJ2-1	CASSSSGTGRTNEQFF	TGTGCCAGCAGTTCATCCGGGACAGGGAGGACGAATGAGCAGTTCTTC
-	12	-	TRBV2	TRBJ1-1	CASSFINTEAFF	TGTGCCAGCAGTTTCATCAACACTGAAGCTTTCTTT
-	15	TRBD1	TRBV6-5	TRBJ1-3	CASSIRQGQGNTIYF	TGTGCCAGCAGTATACGACAGGGGCAAGGAAACACCATATATTTT
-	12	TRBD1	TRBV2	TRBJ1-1	CASRDTGVAAFF	TGTGCCAGCAGAGATACAGGGGTAGCAGCTTTCTTT
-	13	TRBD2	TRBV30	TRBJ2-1	CAGSRSGRNEQFF	TGTGCCGGATCCCGGAGCGGGAGAAATGAGCAGTTCTTC
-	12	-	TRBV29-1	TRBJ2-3	CSVKQGPDTQYF	TGCAGCGTAAAACAGGGCCCAGATACGCAGTATTTT
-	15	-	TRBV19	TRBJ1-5	CASSIFVAGGQPQHF	TGTGCCAGTAGTATCTTCGTCGCAGGTGGACAGCCCCAGCATTTT
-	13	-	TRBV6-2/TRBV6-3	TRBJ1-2	CASSYGIWTGYTF	TGTGCCAGCAGTTACGGCATTTGGACAGGCTACACCTTC
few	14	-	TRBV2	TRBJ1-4	CASRSSRGFEKLFF	TGTGCCAGCAGGTCGAGCAGGGGTTTCGAAAAACTGTTTTTT
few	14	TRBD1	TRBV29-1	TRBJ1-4	CSVEVVTGNEKLFF	TGCAGCGTTGAAGTCGTGACAGGGAATGAAAAACTGTTTTTT
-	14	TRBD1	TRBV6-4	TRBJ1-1	CASSEQGGNTEAFF	TGTGCCAGCAGTGAACAGGGGGGCAACACTGAAGCTTTCTTT
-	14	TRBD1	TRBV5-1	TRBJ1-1	CASNTDAQGAGAFF	TGCGCCAGCAACACCGACGCCCAGGGGGCGGGTGCTTTCTTT
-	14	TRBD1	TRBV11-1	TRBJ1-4	CASSRDRANEKLFF	TGTGCCAGCAGCCGGGACAGGGCTAATGAAAAACTGTTTTTT
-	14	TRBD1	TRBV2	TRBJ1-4	CASSENRGDEKLFF	TGTGCCAGCAGTGAAAACAGGGGGGATGAAAAACTGTTTTTT
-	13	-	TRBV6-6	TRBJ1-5	CASSPDSYQPQHF	TGTGCCAGCAGCCCGGACAGTTATCAGCCCCAGCATTTT
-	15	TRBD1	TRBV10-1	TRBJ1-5	CASRPGQGSNQPQHF	TGCGCCAGCAGGCCGGGACAGGGGAGCAATCAGCCCCAGCATTTT
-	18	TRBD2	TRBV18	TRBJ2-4	CASSPTKAGGGSWVIQYF	TGTGCCAGCTCACCGACGAAAGCGGGGGGGGGCTCTTGGGTCATTCAGTACTTC
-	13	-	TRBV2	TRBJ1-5	CASGTGSGQPQHF	TGTGCCAGCGGTACAGGGTCCGGGCAGCCCCAGCATTTT
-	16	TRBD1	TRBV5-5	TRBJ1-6	CASSPTLGTGNSPLHF	TGTGCCAGCAGCCCTACCCTCGGGACAGGGAATTCACCCCTCCACTTT
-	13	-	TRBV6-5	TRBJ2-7	CASSWTPLYEQYF	TGTGCCAGCAGTTGGACACCCCTCTACGAGCAGTACTTC
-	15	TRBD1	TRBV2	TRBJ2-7	CASKDRALNYYEQYF	TGTGCCAGCAAAGACAGGGCCCTCAACTACTACGAGCAGTACTTC
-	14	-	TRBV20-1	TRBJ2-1	CSASWVGGPNEQFF	TGCAGTGCTAGTTGGGTGGGGGGACCCAATGAGCAGTTCTTC
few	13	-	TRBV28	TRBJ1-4	CASSQVAFEKLFF	TGTGCCAGCAGCCAAGTCGCGTTCGAAAAACTGTTTTTT
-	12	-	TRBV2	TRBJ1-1	CASRQGGTEAFF	TGTGCCAGCAGGCAGGGAGGCACTGAAGCTTTCTTT
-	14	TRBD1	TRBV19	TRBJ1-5	CASSVRTGNQPQHF	TGTGCCAGTAGTGTTCGGACAGGGAATCAGCCCCAGCATTTT
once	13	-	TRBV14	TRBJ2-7	CASSQDRGYEQYF	TGTGCCAGCAGCCAAGATCGGGGCTACGAGCAGTACTTC
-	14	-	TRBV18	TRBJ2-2	CASSPPTPPGELFF	TGTGCCAGCTCACCACCGACTCCTCCCGGGGAGCTGTTTTTT
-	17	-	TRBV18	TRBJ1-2	CASSRSFGGGSNYGYTF	TGTGCCAGCTCCCGCTCATTTGGCGGGGGTTCCAACTATGGCTACACCTTC
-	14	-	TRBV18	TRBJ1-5	CASSPSTGIQPQHF	TGTGCCAGCTCACCCAGTACAGGGATTCAGCCCCAGCATTTT
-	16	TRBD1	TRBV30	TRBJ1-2	CAWTPTGRRARGGYTF	TGTGCCTGGACCCCGACAGGGAGGAGAGCTCGTGGCGGCTACACCTTC
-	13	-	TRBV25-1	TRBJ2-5	CASTVAGGETQYF	TGTGCCAGCACGGTGGCAGGGGGGGAGACCCAGTACTTC
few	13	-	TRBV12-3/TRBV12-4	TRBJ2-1	CASSSSRSLEQFF	TGTGCCAGCAGTTCGTCCCGGAGTTTGGAGCAGTTCTTC
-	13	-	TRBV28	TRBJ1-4	CASSQGGWEKLFF	TGTGCCAGCAGTCAGGGCGGCTGGGAAAAACTGTTTTTT
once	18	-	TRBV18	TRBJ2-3	CASSPVEGARSGTDTQYF	TGTGCCAGCTCACCAGTGGAGGGGGCGCGATCTGGCACAGATACGCAGTATTTT
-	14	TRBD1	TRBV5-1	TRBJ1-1	CASSPRTGGTEAFF	TGCGCCAGCAGCCCTAGGACAGGGGGCACTGAAGCTTTCTTT
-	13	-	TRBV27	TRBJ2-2	CASKNSNTGELFF	TGTGCCAGCAAGAACAGTAACACCGGGGAGCTGTTTTTT
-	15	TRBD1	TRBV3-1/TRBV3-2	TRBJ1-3	CASSQVRVTGNTIYF	TGTGCCAGCAGCCAAGTCAGGGTGACAGGGAACACCATATATTTT
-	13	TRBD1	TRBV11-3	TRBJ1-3	CASSTGVGNTIYF	TGTGCCAGCAGCACAGGGGTGGGAAACACCATATATTTT
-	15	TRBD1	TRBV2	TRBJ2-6	CASRTGASGANVLTF	TGTGCCAGCAGGACAGGGGCCTCTGGGGCCAACGTCCTGACTTTC
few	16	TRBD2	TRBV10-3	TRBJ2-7	CAISELIAGGRYEQYF	TGTGCCATCAGTGAGCTCATAGCGGGGGGGAGATACGAGCAGTACTTC
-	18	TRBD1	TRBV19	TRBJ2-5	CASSIDWGPRDSSETQYF	TGTGCCAGTAGTATAGATTGGGGCCCTCGGGACAGCTCAGAGACCCAGTACTTC
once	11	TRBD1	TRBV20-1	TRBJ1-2	CTTGSLDGYTF	TGCACGACAGGGTCGCTAGATGGCTACACCTTC
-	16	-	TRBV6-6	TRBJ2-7	CASSRGAGDRSGEQYF	TGTGCCAGCAGCCGTGGGGCAGGAGACAGATCAGGCGAGCAGTACTTC
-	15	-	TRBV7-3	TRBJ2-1	CASSPNHNSYNEQFF	TGTGCCAGCAGCCCAAATCATAACTCGTACAATGAGCAGTTCTTC
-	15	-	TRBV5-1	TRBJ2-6	CASSFGGSGANVLTF	TGCGCCAGCAGCTTTGGCGGTTCTGGGGCCAACGTCCTGACTTTC
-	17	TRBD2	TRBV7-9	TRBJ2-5	CASSLGSLAGHQETQYF	TGTGCCAGCAGCTTAGGATCATTAGCGGGACACCAAGAGACCCAGTACTTC
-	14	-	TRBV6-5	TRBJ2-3	CASSSAGYTDTQYF	TGTGCCAGCAGTTCAGCAGGGTACACAGATACGCAGTATTTT
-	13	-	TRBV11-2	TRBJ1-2	CASSETGRYGYTF	TGTGCCAGCAGCGAGACAGGCCGCTATGGCTACACCTTC
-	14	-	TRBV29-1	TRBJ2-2	CSVDVLGNTGELFF	TGCAGCGTTGATGTGCTCGGTAACACCGGGGAGCTGTTTTTT
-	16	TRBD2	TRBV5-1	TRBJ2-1	CASSLAPSGVSNEQFF	TGCGCCAGCAGCTTGGCCCCTAGCGGGGTATCAAATGAGCAGTTCTTC
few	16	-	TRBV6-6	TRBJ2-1	CASSKQGYGSYNEQFF	TGTGCCAGCAGTAAGCAGGGTTATGGGTCCTACAATGAGCAGTTCTTC
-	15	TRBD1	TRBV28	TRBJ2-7	CASSPPGQDSYEQYF	TGTGCCAGCAGTCCTCCGGGACAGGACTCCTACGAGCAGTACTTC
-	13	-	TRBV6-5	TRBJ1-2	CASTASANYGYTF	TGTGCCAGCACCGCCTCAGCTAACTATGGCTACACCTTC
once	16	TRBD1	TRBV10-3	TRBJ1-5	CAISEYGQGNDQPQHF	TGTGCCATCAGTGAGTACGGACAGGGAAACGATCAGCCCCAGCATTTT
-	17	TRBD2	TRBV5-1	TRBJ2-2	CASSWGLAGENTGELFF	TGCGCCAGCAGCTGGGGGCTAGCGGGAGAGAACACCGGGGAGCTGTTTTTT
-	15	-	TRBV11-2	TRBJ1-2	CASSLDQDRFRGYTF	TGTGCCAGCAGCTTAGATCAGGACAGATTTCGGGGCTACACCTTC
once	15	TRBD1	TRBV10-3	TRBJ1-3	CAISEFGQGGNTIYF	TGTGCCATCAGTGAGTTCGGACAGGGTGGAAACACCATATATTTT